The rows below give T cell receptor beta chains drawn from one sample of a study of shared clonotypes between healthy human individuals. Clones were read by immunoSEQ multiplex PCR, and TCRdb kept only the in-frame ones, dropping some. The sample includes about 1.5 million clones, under 99% of them seen just once. Sequenced: naive CD4+ T cells sorted from blood. The receptors were gathered from a man younger than 45 in good health. Each CDR3 is given with its conserved first and last residue. Fields, in order: D gene, V gene, CDR3 length, J gene, clone size, CDR3 protein, CDR3 DNA. A D gene is named only where the DNA matches it firmly. Clone size is stated in some rows and not others, as once, few, many or a class when expanded.

d_call: -
v_call: TRBV7-9
cdr3_length: 16
j_call: TRBJ2-2
clone_size: -
cdr3_aa: CASIPVGAHPAGELFF
cdr3_nt: TGTGCCAGCATCCCCGTGGGGGCCCACCCGGCCGGGGAGCTGTTTTTT

d_call: -
v_call: TRBV19
cdr3_length: 13
j_call: TRBJ1-5
clone_size: once
cdr3_aa: CASRKRGFQPQHF
cdr3_nt: TGTGCCAGTAGAAAGAGAGGGTTTCAGCCCCAGCATTTT

d_call: TRBD2
v_call: TRBV18
cdr3_length: 13
j_call: TRBJ2-7
clone_size: -
cdr3_aa: CASSPRGDYEQYF
cdr3_nt: TGTGCCAGCTCACCTCGGGGGGATTACGAGCAGTACTTC

d_call: -
v_call: TRBV19
cdr3_length: 15
j_call: TRBJ1-5
clone_size: -
cdr3_aa: CASSLGQRSGQPQHF
cdr3_nt: TGTGCCAGTAGTCTCGGACAGAGGAGCGGTCAGCCCCAGCATTTT

d_call: TRBD2
v_call: TRBV30
cdr3_length: 13
j_call: TRBJ2-1
clone_size: -
cdr3_aa: CAWSWTSTDEQFF
cdr3_nt: TGTGCCTGGAGCTGGACTAGTACTGATGAGCAGTTCTTC

d_call: -
v_call: TRBV29-1
cdr3_length: 15
j_call: TRBJ2-1
clone_size: -
cdr3_aa: CSVYSIMSSYNEQFF
cdr3_nt: TGCAGCGTTTATTCAATAATGAGCTCCTACAATGAGCAGTTCTTC

d_call: -
v_call: TRBV6-1
cdr3_length: 13
j_call: TRBJ2-7
clone_size: -
cdr3_aa: CASSETAIYEQYF
cdr3_nt: TGTGCCAGCAGTGAAACGGCTATCTACGAGCAGTACTTC

d_call: TRBD1
v_call: TRBV5-1
cdr3_length: 17
j_call: TRBJ2-3
clone_size: -
cdr3_aa: CASSRGPGQGSTDTQYF
cdr3_nt: TGCGCCAGCAGCCGCGGACCGGGACAGGGTAGCACAGATACGCAGTATTTT

d_call: -
v_call: TRBV4-3
cdr3_length: 19
j_call: TRBJ1-1
clone_size: -
cdr3_aa: CASSQDPAGGWGANTEAFF
cdr3_nt: TGCGCCAGCAGCCAAGACCCCGCGGGCGGGTGGGGGGCGAACACTGAAGCTTTCTTT

d_call: -
v_call: TRBV5-8
cdr3_length: 13
j_call: TRBJ2-7
clone_size: -
cdr3_aa: CASSLLGVGEQYF
cdr3_nt: TGTGCCAGCAGCTTGTTGGGTGTCGGCGAGCAGTACTTC

d_call: TRBD2
v_call: TRBV5-1
cdr3_length: 15
j_call: TRBJ2-2
clone_size: -
cdr3_aa: CASQTSGGFTGELFF
cdr3_nt: TGCGCCAGCCAGACTAGCGGGGGGTTCACCGGGGAGCTGTTTTTT

d_call: TRBD2
v_call: TRBV5-1
cdr3_length: 17
j_call: TRBJ2-3
clone_size: -
cdr3_aa: CASSLAWAGGEGDTQYF
cdr3_nt: TGCGCCAGCAGCTTGGCCTGGGCGGGAGGAGAGGGAGATACGCAGTATTTT

d_call: -
v_call: TRBV15
cdr3_length: 13
j_call: TRBJ2-3
clone_size: -
cdr3_aa: CATSGRGTDTQYF
cdr3_nt: TGTGCCACCAGCGGGCGTGGCACAGATACGCAGTATTTT

d_call: TRBD2
v_call: TRBV7-2
cdr3_length: 16
j_call: TRBJ2-1
clone_size: -
cdr3_aa: CASSLGAGLPHNEQFF
cdr3_nt: TGTGCCAGCAGCTTAGGGGCGGGACTACCCCACAATGAGCAGTTCTTC

d_call: -
v_call: TRBV28
cdr3_length: 12
j_call: TRBJ1-2
clone_size: -
cdr3_aa: CASNEGNYGYTF
cdr3_nt: TGTGCCAGCAATGAAGGCAACTATGGCTACACCTTC

d_call: -
v_call: TRBV19
cdr3_length: 17
j_call: TRBJ2-7
clone_size: -
cdr3_aa: CASSIQPPGHYTYEQYF
cdr3_nt: TGTGCCAGTAGTATACAACCGCCGGGACACTACACTTACGAGCAGTACTTC

d_call: TRBD1
v_call: TRBV5-6
cdr3_length: 16
j_call: TRBJ2-2
clone_size: -
cdr3_aa: CASSSLRGSATGELFF
cdr3_nt: TGTGCCAGCAGCTCTCTCAGGGGGAGCGCGACCGGGGAGCTGTTTTTT

d_call: -
v_call: TRBV11-2
cdr3_length: 16
j_call: TRBJ2-1
clone_size: -
cdr3_aa: CASSLTQILSYNEQFF
cdr3_nt: TGTGCCAGCAGCTTAACACAGATACTCTCCTACAATGAGCAGTTCTTC

d_call: -
v_call: TRBV6-5
cdr3_length: 14
j_call: TRBJ2-7
clone_size: -
cdr3_aa: CASSYWRSSYEQYF
cdr3_nt: TGTGCCAGCAGTTACTGGCGGAGTTCCTACGAGCAGTACTTC

d_call: -
v_call: TRBV5-6
cdr3_length: 16
j_call: TRBJ2-5
clone_size: -
cdr3_aa: CASSLDLPQGGETQYF
cdr3_nt: TGTGCCAGCAGCTTGGATCTTCCGCAGGGGGGAGAGACCCAGTACTTC

d_call: TRBD1
v_call: TRBV5-1
cdr3_length: 14
j_call: TRBJ2-5
clone_size: -
cdr3_aa: CASSPGTGQETQYF
cdr3_nt: TGCGCCAGCAGCCCAGGGACAGGCCAAGAGACCCAGTACTTC

d_call: -
v_call: TRBV29-1
cdr3_length: 13
j_call: TRBJ2-7
clone_size: -
cdr3_aa: CSVAVPYDDEQYF
cdr3_nt: TGCAGTGTTGCAGTTCCATATGACGACGAGCAGTACTTC

d_call: -
v_call: TRBV9
cdr3_length: 17
j_call: TRBJ2-5
clone_size: -
cdr3_aa: CASSSGMWGPLQETQYF
cdr3_nt: TGTGCCAGCAGCTCTGGAATGTGGGGGCCGCTTCAAGAGACCCAGTACTTC

d_call: TRBD1
v_call: TRBV28
cdr3_length: 14
j_call: TRBJ2-3
clone_size: -
cdr3_aa: CASRPGTGEDTQYF
cdr3_nt: TGTGCCAGCAGACCCGGGACAGGGGAGGATACGCAGTATTTT

d_call: -
v_call: TRBV18
cdr3_length: 12
j_call: TRBJ2-1
clone_size: -
cdr3_aa: CASSPGGTRLFF
cdr3_nt: TGTGCCAGCTCACCCGGTGGCACCCGACTCTTCTTC

d_call: TRBD2
v_call: TRBV7-9
cdr3_length: 16
j_call: TRBJ2-2
clone_size: -
cdr3_aa: CASSSATSGNVGELFF
cdr3_nt: TGTGCCAGCAGCTCTGCTACTAGCGGGAATGTCGGGGAGCTGTTTTTT

d_call: TRBD2
v_call: TRBV7-2
cdr3_length: 19
j_call: TRBJ2-1
clone_size: -
cdr3_aa: CASSSRRTSGLLSYNEQFF
cdr3_nt: TGTGCCAGCAGCTCTAGGAGGACTAGCGGGTTGCTTTCATACAATGAGCAGTTCTTC

d_call: -
v_call: TRBV6-5
cdr3_length: 14
j_call: TRBJ2-3
clone_size: -
cdr3_aa: CASRPSRGRNTQYF
cdr3_nt: TGTGCCAGCAGGCCTAGCAGGGGTAGGAATACGCAGTATTTT